Listed here are 14 T cell receptor beta chains from one sample, sequenced in a study of T cells in Graves' hyperthyroidism and ophthalmopathy (dated by TCRdb to between 2018 and 2021). To prepare the library, multiplex PCR was applied. Sequencing relied on an Illumina HiSeq 2000. TCR beta CDR3 regions were amplified from RNA transcripts. For the first round of RT-PCR on the TCR CDR3, the HTBI primer set was used together with the Qiagen OneStep RT-PCR kit. TCRdb reran the public reads through fastp at Q25 and MiXCR, keeping productive beta chains. Here each entry gathers all rows of one CDR3 protein and keeps the most common genes and DNA. The sample table contains roughly 710,000 distinct CDR3 sequences; only one count was recorded for roughly a third of them. Approximately 31% of the sample is held by the ten biggest clonotypes. Material for sequencing was blood. These receptors originate from a woman aged 40-49 years with Graves' hyperthyroidism.

This clonotype has just a few counts. V gene TRBV11-2 combines with J gene TRBJ1-6; D not certain. The CDR3 has 16 residues. Trimming took off 4 bases at V and 0 bases at J, with 10 bases between the two ends. Per germline, CDR1 SGHAT and CDR2 FQNNGV. The CDR3 is CASSWTDFSYNSPLHF. CDR3 bases: TGTGCCAGCAGCTGGACGGACTTCTCCTATAATTCACCCCTCCACTTT.

This clonotype turned up a few times. In nucleotides, the CDR3 is TGCGCCAGCAGCCAAGATCTCTGGTCCAGGGACGGAACTGAAGCTTTCTTT. Protein: CASSQDLWSRDGTEAFF. The gene calls are TRBV4-1 and TRBJ1-1; tentative D call: TRBD1 (5 bases). Germline loops: CDR1 MGHRA, CDR2 YSYEKL. The ends were cut back, 0 bases at V and 5 bases at J, with 19 bases in the middle. The CDR3 length is 17 residues.

The table lists this clonotype with many counts. The rearrangement uses TRBV6-6 and TRBJ1-2; D is ambiguous. The CDR3 is made up of 13 amino acids. The V and J ends lost 2 bases and 0 bases respectively, with 4 bases between them. Germline assignment: CDR1 MNHNY and CDR2 SVGAGI (reference sequence). The CDR3: CASSYTANYGYTF. As DNA, the CDR3 is TGTGCCAGCAGTTACACAGCTAACTATGGCTACACCTTC.

This clonotype occurred a few times. The V gene is TRBV5-5, the J gene TRBJ2-6; 13 bases agree with TRBD2. After removal of 5 bases from V and 0 bases from J, the junction contained 2 bases not matched to a gene. Germline V CDR1 and CDR2: SGHKS, YYEKEE (reference sequence). The CDR3 is made up of 17 amino acids. The CDR3 DNA reads TGTGCCAGCAGTGGACTAGCGGGGGTCTCTGGGGCCAACGTCCTGACTTTC. Protein sequence: CASSGLAGVSGANVLTF.

This chain joins TRBV12-3 or TRBV12-4 and TRBJ1-5; D perhaps matches TRBD1 (5 bases). The V and J ends lost 3 bases and 6 bases respectively, with 15 bases between them. The CDR3 loop spans 15 amino acids. CDR3 sequence (DNA): TGTGCCAGCAGTTTCCAGGGTTCGATTGGTCAGCCCCAGCATTTT. Protein sequence: CASSFQGSIGQPQHF.

Concerning this clonotype itself: A much bigger clone sits one base away, suggesting this may be a read error. The chain has TRBV11-3 and TRBJ1-2; a possible D gene is TRBD1 (5 bases). The CDR3 is 13 amino acids. Germline V gene lookup returns CDR1 SGHNT and CDR2 YENEEA. The CDR3 here is CASSGGDYYGYAF. CDR3 bases: TGTGCCAGCAGTGGAGGGGACTACTATGGCTACGCCTTC.

This clonotype was counted between two and nine times. V is TRBV7-9 and J is TRBJ2-7; TRBD2 matches at 7 bases. Per germline, CDR1 SEHNR and CDR2 FQNEAQ (reference sequence). The CDR3 length is 12 residues. With 8 bases clipped from V and 1 base from J, the junction kept 2 bases outside the gene matches. The CDR3 nucleotides are TGTGCCAGCGTCGGGGGGTCCTACGAGCAGTACTTC. Translated: CASVGGSYEQYF.

The chain's CDR3 is CASSLVAVMGLAGGGTQYF. CDR3 sequence (DNA): TGTGCCAGCAGCTTAGTTGCGGTTATGGGACTAGCGGGGGGAGGTACCCAGTACTTC. V is TRBV7-2 and J is TRBJ2-5; 15 nucleotides agree with TRBD2. With 1 base clipped from V and 8 bases from J, the junction kept 14 bases outside the gene matches. The CDR3 runs to 19 residues. Germline V gene lookup returns CDR1 SGHTA and CDR2 FQGNSA.

The chain couples TRBV19 to TRBJ1-5, with a tentative D call TRBD1 (5 bases). Germline V gives CDR1 LNHDA, CDR2 SQIVND (reference sequence). Trimming took off 5 bases at V and 7 bases at J, with 21 bases between the two ends. The length of the CDR3 is 16 residues. The DNA of the CDR3 is TGTGCCAGTAGTGGCCCCTTGGGGCAGCAGCTACAGCCCCAGCATTTT. As protein: CASSGPLGQQLQPQHF.

Only a few counts were recorded for this clonotype. This chain joins TRBV4-1 and TRBJ1-3, with D possibly being TRBD1 (5 bases). From germline, CDR1 is MGHRA and CDR2 YSYEKL. The CDR3 has 15 residues. Between the trimmed V and J ends, which lost 4 bases and 3 bases, there was a span of 13 bases. The CDR3 region has the DNA TGCGCCAGCAGCCTCGAAACGACAGTTGGAAACACCATATATTTT. This gives the protein CASSLETTVGNTIYF.

This clonotype was counted ten times or more. This sequence joins TRBV14 and TRBJ1-4, with TRBD1 matching 8 bases. Germline V CDR1 and CDR2: SGHDN, FVKESK. The CDR3 sequence is 16 residues long. J gave up 4 bases and V 5 bases, and 9 bases lay outside the gene matches. Written as DNA, the CDR3 is TGTGCCAGCAGCGTTCGGACAGGGCGGAATAATGAAAAACTGTTTTTT. It is translated as CASSVRTGRNNEKLFF.

This clonotype was counted a few times. This sequence joins TRBV12-3 or TRBV12-4 and TRBJ1-2; TRBD1 might be the D (6 bases). This CDR3 has 14 residues. Trimming took off 3 bases at V and 11 bases at J, with 19 bases between the two ends. The CDR3 sequence is CASSFQGGVAGYTF. The CDR3 region has the DNA TGTGCCAGCAGTTTCCAAGGGGGGGTAGCGGGGTACACCTTC.

The J gene is TRBJ1-4, the V gene TRBV6-1, with TRBD1 identical over 10 bases. Trimming removed 7 bases from V and 8 bases from J; junction bases left unmatched: 16. The CDR3 is 17 amino acids. Per germline, CDR1 MNHNS and CDR2 SASEGT. The CDR3 reads CASTFYPGQGMEEKLFF. CDR3 bases: TGTGCCAGCACATTTTATCCGGGACAGGGGATGGAGGAAAAACTGTTTTTT.

The chain carries TRBV29-1 and TRBJ2-7, with 8 bases fitting TRBD2. The CDR3 is made up of 15 amino acids. After removal of 7 bases from V and 0 bases from J, the junction contained 11 bases not matched to a gene. The germline V gene has CDR1 SQVTM and CDR2 ANQGSEA. CDR3 in DNA: TGCAGCGGGATAGGGCGCGGGGGGAGCTCCTACGAGCAGTACTTC. Translation gives CSGIGRGGSSYEQYF.